This paragraph reports one T cell receptor (beta chain). The record originates from a study of technical replicates of blood from a few donors. Method: immunoSEQ multiplex PCR; TCRdb's copy keeps in-frame clones and lacks some. Of under 90,000 clones listed, nearly 98% are singletons. The sequencing sample was made of T cells isolated from PBMCs. The source is a human donor in good health.

CDR3 region: CASSPRQPGSDYQPQHF. CDR3 nucleotide sequence: TGTGCCAGCAGTCCGCGTCAACCGGGGTCAGATTATCAGCCCCAGCATTTT. The chain employs TRBV7-6 and TRBJ1-5; D is uncertain. The CDR3 contains 17 residues. Germline CDR1 is SGHVS and CDR2 is FNYEAQ. Trimming left V 6 bases short and J 5 bases short, with 23 bases between.